The source of this T cell receptor beta chain is a study of blood T cell repertoires in COVID-19 (dated by TCRdb to 2019 to 2021). Regarding the study in general: Collaborator samples came from the United States, Italy and Spain and covered acute and convalescent phases of COVID-19. Where available, HLA class I and class II types were obtained from metadata supplied by the sample provider rather than from assay-based typing. Samples were obtained from the ongoing ImmuneRACE study (first 160 participants) and from approximately 1,200 subjects provided by 6 global collaborators. The repertoires were made available in a free public database intended to serve as a resource for research on the immune response to SARS-CoV-2. A de-identified subject ID, COVID-19 status, age in years and sex were almost always included in the sample metadata. Subjects who had been exposed to COVID-19, were actively infected with it, or had recovered from it provided the deeply sampled blood TCRbeta repertoires that made up the dataset. The prospective study material was composed of cDNA or gDNA derived from T cells, B-cell-depleted T cells, or PBMCs. Overall study outcomes, separate from this receptor: Clinical and demographic metadata were provided uncurated, with the amount varying by source and participant.

The CDR3 sequence holds 15 residues, the cysteine and phenylalanine included. Of all the DNA, just the CDR3 is kept, 45 bases in frame from base 1. Trimmed from V: 6 bases; trimmed from J: 5 bases; junction bases lacking a gene match: 12. The CDR1 and CDR2 encoded by the germline V gene are MDHEN and SYDVKM. Worth noting for this clone: Its antigen remains undetermined. No much larger clone is present one base from it, and per-base qualities are unavailable.

Each collaborating institution followed its own protocols to collect whole blood in K2EDTA tubes. For TCRbeta analysis, collaborators shipped samples in one of three forms: frozen whole blood, isolated PBMCs, or DNA extracted from either of those sample types. The immunoSEQ Assay, a bias-controlled multiplex PCR, was used to amplify TCRbeta CDR3 regions from genomic DNA. The authors processed their data as follows. The number of nucleated cells in each sample was estimated by amplification of reference gene primers within the assay. To quantify the absolute abundance of each unique TCRbeta CDR3 rearrangement, sequence reads were collapsed and filtered. Productive Simpson clonality was computed per sample as the square root of Simpson's diversity index over productive rearrangements. Here the immuneACCESS table is served through TCRdb, limited to in-frame sequences with V and J called. Missing clones are a known gap in these copies; in checked studies unresolved V genes cover under half, and the rest lacks a known reason. D and trimming come from the DNA, and the V and J calls and clone size come from that table. The sample has about 86,000 clones on record, roughly 78% of them singletons. The ten largest clones add up to 1.2% of the sample.

The receptor was isolated from an elderly woman with acute or convalescent COVID-19. The rearranged segments are TRBV28 and TRBJ2-5; 7 junctional bases match TRBD2. Material: peripheral blood. The nucleotide sequence reads as follows: TGTGCCAGCAGCAACGGAGGGGCGGGAGAGGAGACCCAGTACTTC. This yields the protein CASSNGGAGEETQYF.